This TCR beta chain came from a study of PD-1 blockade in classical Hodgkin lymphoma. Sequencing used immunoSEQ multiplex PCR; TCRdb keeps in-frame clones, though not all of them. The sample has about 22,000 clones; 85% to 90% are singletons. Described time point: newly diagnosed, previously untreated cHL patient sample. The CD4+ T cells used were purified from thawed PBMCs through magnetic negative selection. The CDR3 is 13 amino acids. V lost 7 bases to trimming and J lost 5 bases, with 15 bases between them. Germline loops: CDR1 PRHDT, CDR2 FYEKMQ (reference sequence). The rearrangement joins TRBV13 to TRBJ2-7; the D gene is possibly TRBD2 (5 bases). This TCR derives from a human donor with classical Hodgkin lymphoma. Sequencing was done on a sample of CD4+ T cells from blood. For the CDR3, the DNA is TGTGCCAGCACGTACGGGGTAACAGACGAGCAGTACTTC. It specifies CASTYGVTDEQYF.